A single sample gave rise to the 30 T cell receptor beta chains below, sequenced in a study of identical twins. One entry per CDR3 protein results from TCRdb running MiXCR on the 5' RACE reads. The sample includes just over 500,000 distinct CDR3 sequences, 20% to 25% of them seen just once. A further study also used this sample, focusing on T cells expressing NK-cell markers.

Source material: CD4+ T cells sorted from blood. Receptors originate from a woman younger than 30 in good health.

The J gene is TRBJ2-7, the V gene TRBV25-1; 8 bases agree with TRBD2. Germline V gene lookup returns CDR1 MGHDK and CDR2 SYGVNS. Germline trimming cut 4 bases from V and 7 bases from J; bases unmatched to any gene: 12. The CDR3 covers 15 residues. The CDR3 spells CASSGNREGLREQYF. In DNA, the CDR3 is TGTGCCAGCAGTGGGAATCGGGAGGGTTTACGGGAGCAGTACTTC.

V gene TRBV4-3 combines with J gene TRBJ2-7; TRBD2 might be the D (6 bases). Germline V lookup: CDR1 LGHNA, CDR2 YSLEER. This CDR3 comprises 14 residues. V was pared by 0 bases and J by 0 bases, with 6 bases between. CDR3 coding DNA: TGCGCCAGCAGCCAAGAGCGGGGCTCCTACGAGCAGTACTTC. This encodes CASSQERGSYEQYF.

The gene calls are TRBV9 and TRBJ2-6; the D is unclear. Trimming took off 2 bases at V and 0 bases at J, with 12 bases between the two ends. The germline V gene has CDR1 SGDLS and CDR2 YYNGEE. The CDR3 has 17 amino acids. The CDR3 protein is CASSVAAYSSGANVLTF. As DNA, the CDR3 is TGTGCCAGCAGCGTGGCAGCTTATTCCTCTGGGGCCAACGTCCTGACTTTC.

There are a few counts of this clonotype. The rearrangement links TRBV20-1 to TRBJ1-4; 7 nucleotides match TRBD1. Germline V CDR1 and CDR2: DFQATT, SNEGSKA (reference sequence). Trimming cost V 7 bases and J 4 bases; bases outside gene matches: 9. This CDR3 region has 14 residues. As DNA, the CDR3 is TGCAGTGTCAGCAGGGGGGGAAGTAATGAAAAACTGTTTTTT. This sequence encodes CSVSRGGSNEKLFF.

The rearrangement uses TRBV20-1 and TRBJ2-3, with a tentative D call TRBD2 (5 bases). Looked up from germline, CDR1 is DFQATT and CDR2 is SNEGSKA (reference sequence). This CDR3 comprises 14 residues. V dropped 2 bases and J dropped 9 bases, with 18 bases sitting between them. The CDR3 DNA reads TGCAGTGCTAGAAGGATCATACTAGAGGCGACGCAGTATTTT. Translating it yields CSARRIILEATQYF.

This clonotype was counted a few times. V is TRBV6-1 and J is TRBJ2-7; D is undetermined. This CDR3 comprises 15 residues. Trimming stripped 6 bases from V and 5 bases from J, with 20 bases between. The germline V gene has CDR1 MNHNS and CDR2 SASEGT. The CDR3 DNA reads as TGTGCCAGCAGGGCCCCAGAGTCTGGGTCCCACGAGCAGTACTTC. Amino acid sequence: CASRAPESGSHEQYF.

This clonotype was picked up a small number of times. CDR3 sequence reads: CASSSAGPINTDTQYF. CDR3 sequence (DNA): TGTGCCAGCAGTTCGGCTGGACCAATTAACACAGATACGCAGTATTTT. The chain combines TRBV3-1 with TRBJ2-3; D is unclear. V lost 6 bases to trimming and J lost 2 bases, with 18 bases between them. CDR1 and CDR2 from the germline V gene are LGHDT and YNNKEL (reference sequence). CDR3 length: 16 residues.

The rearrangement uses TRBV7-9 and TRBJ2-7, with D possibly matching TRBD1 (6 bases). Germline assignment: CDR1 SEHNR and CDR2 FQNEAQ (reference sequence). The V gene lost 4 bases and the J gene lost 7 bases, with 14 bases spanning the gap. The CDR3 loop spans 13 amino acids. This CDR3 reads CASSSYRVGEQYF. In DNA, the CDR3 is TGTGCCAGCAGCTCCTACAGGGTAGGAGAGCAGTACTTC.

The CDR3 here is CASRAGTGKFF. The CDR3 region has the DNA TGTGCCAGCAGGGCCGGGACAGGAAAGTTCTTC. This chain links TRBV2 with TRBJ2-1; 8 nucleotides agree with TRBD1. Germline assignment: CDR1 SNHLY and CDR2 FYNNEI. With V trimmed by 6 bases and J by 14 bases, 6 bases remained unmatched. This CDR3 spans 11 amino acids.

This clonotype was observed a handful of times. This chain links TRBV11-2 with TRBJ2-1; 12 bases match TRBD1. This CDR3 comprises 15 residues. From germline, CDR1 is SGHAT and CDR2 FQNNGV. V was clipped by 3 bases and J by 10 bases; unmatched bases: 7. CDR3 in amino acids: CASSFTGTGGEEQFF. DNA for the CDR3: TGTGCCAGCAGCTTCACCGGGACAGGGGGCGAGGAGCAGTTCTTC.

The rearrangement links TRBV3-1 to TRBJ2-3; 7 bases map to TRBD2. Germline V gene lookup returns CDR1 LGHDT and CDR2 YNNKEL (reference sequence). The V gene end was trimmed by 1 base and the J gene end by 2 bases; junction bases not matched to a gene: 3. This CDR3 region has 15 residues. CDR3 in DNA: TGTGCCAGCAGCCAAGGGCTAGCGGACACAGATACGCAGTATTTT. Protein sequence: CASSQGLADTDTQYF.

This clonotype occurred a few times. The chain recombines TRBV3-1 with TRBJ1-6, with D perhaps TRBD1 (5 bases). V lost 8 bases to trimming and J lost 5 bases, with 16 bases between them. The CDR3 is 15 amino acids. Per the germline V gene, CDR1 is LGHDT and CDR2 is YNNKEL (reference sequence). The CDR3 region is CASGAGLRNNSPLHF. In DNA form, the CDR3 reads TGTGCCAGCGGGGCCGGTTTGAGAAATAATTCACCCCTCCACTTT.

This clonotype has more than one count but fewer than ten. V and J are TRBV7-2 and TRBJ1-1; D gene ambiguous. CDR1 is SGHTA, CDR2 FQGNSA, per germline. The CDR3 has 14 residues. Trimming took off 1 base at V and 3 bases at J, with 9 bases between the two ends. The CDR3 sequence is CASSLGTVYTEAFF. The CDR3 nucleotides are TGTGCCAGCAGCTTAGGGACGGTTTACACTGAAGCTTTCTTT.

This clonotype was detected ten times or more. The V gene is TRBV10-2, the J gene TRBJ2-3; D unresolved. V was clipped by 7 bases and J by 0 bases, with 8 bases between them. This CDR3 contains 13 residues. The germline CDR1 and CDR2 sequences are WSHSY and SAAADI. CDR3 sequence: CASTFASTDTQYF. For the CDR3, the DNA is TGCGCCAGCACCTTCGCTAGCACAGATACGCAGTATTTT.

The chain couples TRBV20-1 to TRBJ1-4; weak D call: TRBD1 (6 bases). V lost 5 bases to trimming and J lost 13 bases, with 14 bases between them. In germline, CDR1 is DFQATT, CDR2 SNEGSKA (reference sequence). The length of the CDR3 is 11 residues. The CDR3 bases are TGCAGTGCTTTGGGGGGGGGGCGACTGTTTTTT. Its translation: CSALGGGRLFF.

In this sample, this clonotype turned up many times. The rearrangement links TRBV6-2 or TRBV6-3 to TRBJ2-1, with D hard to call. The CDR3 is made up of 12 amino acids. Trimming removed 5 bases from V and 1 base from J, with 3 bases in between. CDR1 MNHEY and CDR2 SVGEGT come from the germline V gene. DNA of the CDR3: TGTGCCAGCAGTGGGTCCTACAATGAGCAGTTCTTC. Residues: CASSGSYNEQFF.

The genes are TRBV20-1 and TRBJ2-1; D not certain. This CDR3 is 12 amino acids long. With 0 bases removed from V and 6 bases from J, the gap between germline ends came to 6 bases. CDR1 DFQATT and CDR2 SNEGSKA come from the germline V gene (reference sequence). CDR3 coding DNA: TGCAGTGCTAGAGACCGCGGCAATGAGCAGTTCTTC. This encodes CSARDRGNEQFF.

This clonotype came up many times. The CDR3 spells CASSLELAGAGTDTQYF. CDR3 coding DNA: TGCGCCAGCAGCTTGGAACTAGCGGGGGCCGGCACAGATACGCAGTATTTT. The V call is TRBV5-1, the J call TRBJ2-3; 11 bases match TRBD2. CDR1 is SGHRS and CDR2 is YFSETQ in the germline V gene. The CDR3 sequence is 17 residues long. V shed 0 bases and J 1 base; nucleotides not matched to a gene: 4.

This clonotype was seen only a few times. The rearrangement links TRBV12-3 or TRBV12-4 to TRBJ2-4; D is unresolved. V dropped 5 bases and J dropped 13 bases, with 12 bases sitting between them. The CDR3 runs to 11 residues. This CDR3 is CASSVGDLQYF. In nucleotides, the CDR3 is TGTGCCAGCAGTGTTGGCGACTTGCAGTACTTC.

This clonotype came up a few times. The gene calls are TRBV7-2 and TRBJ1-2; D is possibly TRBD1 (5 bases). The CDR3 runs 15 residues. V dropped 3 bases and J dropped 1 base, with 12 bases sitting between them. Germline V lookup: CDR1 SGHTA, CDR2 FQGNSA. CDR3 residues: CASSFMDTFNYGYTF. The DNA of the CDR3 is TGTGCCAGCAGCTTTATGGACACATTTAACTATGGCTACACCTTC.

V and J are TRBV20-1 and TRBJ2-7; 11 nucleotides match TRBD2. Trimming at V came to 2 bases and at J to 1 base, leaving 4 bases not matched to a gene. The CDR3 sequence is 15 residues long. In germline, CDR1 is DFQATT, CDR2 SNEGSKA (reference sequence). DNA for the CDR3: TGCAGTGCTAGACCGGGGACTAGCGGATCCTACGAGCAGTACTTC. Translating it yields CSARPGTSGSYEQYF.

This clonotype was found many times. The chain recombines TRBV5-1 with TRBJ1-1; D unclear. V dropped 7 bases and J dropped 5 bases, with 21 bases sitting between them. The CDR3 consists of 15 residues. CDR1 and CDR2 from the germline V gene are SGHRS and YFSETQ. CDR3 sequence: CASGSDSGRSTEAFF. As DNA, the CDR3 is TGCGCCAGCGGAAGTGATTCGGGCCGGTCGACTGAAGCTTTCTTT. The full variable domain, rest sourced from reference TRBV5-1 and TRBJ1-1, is KAGVTQTPRYLIKTRGQQVTLSCSPISGHRSVSWYQQTPGQGLQFLFEYFSETQRNKGNFPGRFSGRQFSNSRSEMNVSTLELGDSALYLCASGSDSGRSTEAFFGQGTRLTVV.

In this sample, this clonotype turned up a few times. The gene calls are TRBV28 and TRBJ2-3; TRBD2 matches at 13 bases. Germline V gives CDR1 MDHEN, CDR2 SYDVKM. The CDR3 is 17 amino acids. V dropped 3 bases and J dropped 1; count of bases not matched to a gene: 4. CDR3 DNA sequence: TGTGCCAGCAGTTTTATGACTAGCGGGGGGCGCACAGATACGCAGTATTTT. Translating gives CASSFMTSGGRTDTQYF.

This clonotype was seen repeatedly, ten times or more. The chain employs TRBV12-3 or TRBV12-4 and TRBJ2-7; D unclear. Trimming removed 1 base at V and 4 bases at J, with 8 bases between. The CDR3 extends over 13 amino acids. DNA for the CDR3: TGTGCCAGCAGTTTAGGCAGGAGTTACGAGCAGTACTTC. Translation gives CASSLGRSYEQYF.

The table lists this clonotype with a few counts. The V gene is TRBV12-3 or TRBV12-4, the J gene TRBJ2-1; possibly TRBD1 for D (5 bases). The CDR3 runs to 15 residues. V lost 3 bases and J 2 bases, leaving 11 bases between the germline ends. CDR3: CASSLRQGPYNEQFF. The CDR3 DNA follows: TGTGCCAGCAGTTTGAGGCAGGGCCCCTACAATGAGCAGTTCTTC.

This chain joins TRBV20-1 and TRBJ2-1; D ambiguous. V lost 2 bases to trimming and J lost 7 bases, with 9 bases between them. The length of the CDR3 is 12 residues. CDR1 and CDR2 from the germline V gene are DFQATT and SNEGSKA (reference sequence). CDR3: CSARPPANEQFF. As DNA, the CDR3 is TGCAGTGCTAGACCCCCGGCGAATGAGCAGTTCTTC.

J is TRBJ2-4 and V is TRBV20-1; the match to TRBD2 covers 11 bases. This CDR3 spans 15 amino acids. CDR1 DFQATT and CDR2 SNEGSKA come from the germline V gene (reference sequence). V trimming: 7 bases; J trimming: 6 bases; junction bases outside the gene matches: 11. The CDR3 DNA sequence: TGCAGTGTTGGGATAGCGGGAGGGCCGAGAAACATTCAGTACTTC. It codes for CSVGIAGGPRNIQYF.

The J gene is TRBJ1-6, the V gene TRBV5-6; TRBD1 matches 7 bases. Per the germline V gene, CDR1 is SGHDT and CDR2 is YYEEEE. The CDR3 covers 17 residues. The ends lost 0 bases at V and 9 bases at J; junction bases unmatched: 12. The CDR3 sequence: CASSLDRGHGTVSPLHF. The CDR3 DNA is TGTGCCAGCAGCTTGGACCGGGGGCACGGGACAGTTTCACCCCTCCACTTT.

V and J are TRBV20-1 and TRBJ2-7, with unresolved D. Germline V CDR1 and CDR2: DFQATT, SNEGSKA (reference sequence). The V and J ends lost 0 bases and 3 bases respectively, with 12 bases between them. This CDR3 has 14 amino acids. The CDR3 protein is CSARDFRNNYEQYF. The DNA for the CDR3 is TGCAGTGCTAGAGATTTTAGGAACAACTACGAGCAGTACTTC.

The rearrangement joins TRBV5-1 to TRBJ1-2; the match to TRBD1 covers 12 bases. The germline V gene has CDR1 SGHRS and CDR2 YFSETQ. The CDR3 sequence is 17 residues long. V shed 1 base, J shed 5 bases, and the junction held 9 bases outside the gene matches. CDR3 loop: CASSLTGTGGLNYGYTF. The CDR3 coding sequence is TGCGCCAGCAGCTTGACCGGGACAGGGGGCCTAAATTATGGCTACACCTTC.